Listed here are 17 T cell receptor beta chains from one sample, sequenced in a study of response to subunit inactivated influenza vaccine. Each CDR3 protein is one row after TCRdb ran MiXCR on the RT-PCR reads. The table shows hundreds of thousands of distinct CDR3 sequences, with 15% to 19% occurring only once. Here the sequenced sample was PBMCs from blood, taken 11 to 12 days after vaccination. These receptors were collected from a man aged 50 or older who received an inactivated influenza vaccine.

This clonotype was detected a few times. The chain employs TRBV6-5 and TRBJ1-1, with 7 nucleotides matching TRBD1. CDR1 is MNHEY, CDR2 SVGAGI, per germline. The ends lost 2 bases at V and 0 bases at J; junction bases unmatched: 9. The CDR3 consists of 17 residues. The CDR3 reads CASSYRGRRKMNTEAFF. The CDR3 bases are TGTGCCAGCAGTTACAGGGGGCGACGAAAAATGAACACTGAAGCTTTCTTT.

CDR3 region: CSARDFDLRGEQYF. The DNA for the CDR3 is TGCAGTGCTAGAGATTTCGACTTGAGAGGGGAGCAGTACTTC. The V call is TRBV20-1, the J call TRBJ2-7, with D perhaps TRBD2 (5 bases). Germline V gene lookup returns CDR1 DFQATT and CDR2 SNEGSKA (reference sequence). The germline V and J ends were trimmed by 0 bases and 7 bases, with 16 bases remaining between them. The CDR3 extends over 14 amino acids.

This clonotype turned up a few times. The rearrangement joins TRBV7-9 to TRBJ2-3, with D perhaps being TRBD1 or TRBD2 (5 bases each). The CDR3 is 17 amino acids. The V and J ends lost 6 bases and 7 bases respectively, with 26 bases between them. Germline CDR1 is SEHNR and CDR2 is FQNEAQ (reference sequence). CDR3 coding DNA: TGTGCCAGCAGGAACAAAAGGGACCCGCTTTCTTTAAATACGCAGTATTTT. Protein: CASRNKRDPLSLNTQYF.

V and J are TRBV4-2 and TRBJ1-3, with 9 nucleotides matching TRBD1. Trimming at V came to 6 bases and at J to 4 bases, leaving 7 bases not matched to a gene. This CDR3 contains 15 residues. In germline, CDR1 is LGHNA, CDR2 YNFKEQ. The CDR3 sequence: CASRRDRAGGNTIYF. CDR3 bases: TGTGCCAGCAGGCGGGACAGGGCGGGGGGAAACACCATATATTTT.

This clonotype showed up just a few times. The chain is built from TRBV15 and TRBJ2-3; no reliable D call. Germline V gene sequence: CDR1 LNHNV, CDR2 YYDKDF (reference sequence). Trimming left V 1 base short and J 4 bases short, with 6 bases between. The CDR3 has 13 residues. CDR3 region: CATSRGPSDTQYF. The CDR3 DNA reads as TGTGCCACCAGCAGAGGACCATCAGATACGCAGTATTTT.

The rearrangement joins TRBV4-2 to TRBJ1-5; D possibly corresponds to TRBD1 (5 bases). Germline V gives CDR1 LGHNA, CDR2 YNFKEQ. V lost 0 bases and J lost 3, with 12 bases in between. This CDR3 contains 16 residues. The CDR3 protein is CASSQEFPGNNQPQHF. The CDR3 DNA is TGTGCCAGCAGCCAAGAATTCCCAGGGAACAATCAGCCCCAGCATTTT.

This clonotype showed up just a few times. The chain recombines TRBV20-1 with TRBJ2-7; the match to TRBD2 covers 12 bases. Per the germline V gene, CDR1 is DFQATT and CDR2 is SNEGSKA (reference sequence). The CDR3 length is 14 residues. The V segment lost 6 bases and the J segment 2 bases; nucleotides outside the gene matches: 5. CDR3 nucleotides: TGCAGTGCAAGACGGACTAGCGGGACCTACGAGCAGTACTTC. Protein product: CSARRTSGTYEQYF.

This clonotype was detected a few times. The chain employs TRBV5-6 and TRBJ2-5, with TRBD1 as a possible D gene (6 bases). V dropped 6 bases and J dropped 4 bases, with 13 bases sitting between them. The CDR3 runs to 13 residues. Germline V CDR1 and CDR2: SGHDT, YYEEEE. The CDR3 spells CASNHRVGETQYF. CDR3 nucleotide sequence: TGTGCCAGCAACCACAGGGTCGGAGAGACCCAGTACTTC.

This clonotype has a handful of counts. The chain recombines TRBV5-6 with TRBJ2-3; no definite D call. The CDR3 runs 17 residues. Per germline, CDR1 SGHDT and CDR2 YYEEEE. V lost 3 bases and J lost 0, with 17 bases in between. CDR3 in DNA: TGTGCCAGCAGCTCCATATTTTCTGCGGCTAGCACAGATACGCAGTATTTT. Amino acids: CASSSIFSAASTDTQYF.

The CDR3 is CASSFEARYEQYF. Written as DNA, the CDR3 is TGTGCCAGCAGTTTTGAGGCTCGTTACGAGCAGTACTTC. This chain connects TRBV27 to TRBJ2-7; D not certain. V was shortened by 3 bases and J by 4 bases, with 10 bases between the two germline ends. The CDR3 covers 13 residues. The germline V gene encodes CDR1 MNHEY and CDR2 SMNVEV (reference sequence).

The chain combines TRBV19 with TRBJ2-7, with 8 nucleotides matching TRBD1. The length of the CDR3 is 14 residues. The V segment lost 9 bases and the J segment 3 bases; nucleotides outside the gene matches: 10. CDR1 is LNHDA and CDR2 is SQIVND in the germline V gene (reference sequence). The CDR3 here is CARRDRMGLYEQYF. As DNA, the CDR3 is TGTGCCAGAAGGGACAGGATGGGGCTCTACGAGCAGTACTTC.

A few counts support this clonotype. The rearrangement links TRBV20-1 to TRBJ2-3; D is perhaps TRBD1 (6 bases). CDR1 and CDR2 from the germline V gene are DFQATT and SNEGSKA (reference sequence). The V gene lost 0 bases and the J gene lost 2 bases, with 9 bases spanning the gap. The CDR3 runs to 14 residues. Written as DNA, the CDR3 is TGCAGTGCTAGAGATCGGGACACCACAGATACGCAGTATTTT. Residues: CSARDRDTTDTQYF.

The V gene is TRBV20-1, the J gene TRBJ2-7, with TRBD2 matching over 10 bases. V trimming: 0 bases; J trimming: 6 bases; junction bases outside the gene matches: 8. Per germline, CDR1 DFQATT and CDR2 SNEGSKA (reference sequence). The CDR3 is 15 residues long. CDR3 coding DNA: TGCAGTGCTAGAGATCCTAGCGGGAGCCCGGGCGAGCAGTACTTC. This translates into CSARDPSGSPGEQYF.

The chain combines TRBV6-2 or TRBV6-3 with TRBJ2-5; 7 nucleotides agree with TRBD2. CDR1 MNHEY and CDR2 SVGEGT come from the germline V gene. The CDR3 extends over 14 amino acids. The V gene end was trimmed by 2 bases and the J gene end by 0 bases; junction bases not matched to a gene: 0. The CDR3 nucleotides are TGTGCCAGCAGTTACAGCGGGGACCAAGAGACCCAGTACTTC. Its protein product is CASSYSGDQETQYF.

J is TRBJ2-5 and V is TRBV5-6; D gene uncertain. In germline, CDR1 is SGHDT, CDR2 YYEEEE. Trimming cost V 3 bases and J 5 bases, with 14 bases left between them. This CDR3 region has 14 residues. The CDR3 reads CASSYGTQSETQYF. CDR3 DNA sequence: TGTGCCAGCAGCTACGGAACCCAGTCGGAGACCCAGTACTTC.

The CDR3 coding sequence is TGCAGTGCTTCGGCCAGCGCTCGGGGCCAAAAGTTCTTC. It codes for CSASASARGQKFF. The chain recombines TRBV20-1 with TRBJ2-1; D may correspond to TRBD1 or TRBD2 (5 bases each). This CDR3 comprises 13 residues. V was cut by 5 bases and J by 14 bases, with 22 bases left in between. CDR1 is DFQATT, CDR2 SNEGSKA, per germline (reference sequence).

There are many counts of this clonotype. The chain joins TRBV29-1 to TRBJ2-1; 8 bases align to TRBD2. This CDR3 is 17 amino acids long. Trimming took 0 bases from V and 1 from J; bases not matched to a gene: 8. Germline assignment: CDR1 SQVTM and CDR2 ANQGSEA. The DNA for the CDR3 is TGCAGCGTTGAAGATCAGAGCGGGAGTAGATCCTACAATGAGCAGTTCTTC. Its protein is CSVEDQSGSRSYNEQFF.